Sequencing of this TCR beta chain was carried out in a study of HIV-infected children after antiretroviral therapy interruption. Study summary: Children's median ages were roughly 10 years and 8 years by group. Most participating children were previously exposed to EBV and CMV. Interruption-arm sampling covered weeks 0, 12, interruption end (24 or 48), and about 3 years post-study. Samples from the continuous-treatment group were taken at weeks 0, 48 and 150.

Stated treatment: PENTA 11 planned treatment interruption arm or continuous ART arm. Unique molecular identifiers were included in an RNA-based 3' RACE TCR library. TCRdb analysed the 3' RACE reads with MiXCR anew, one entry per CDR3 protein. The sample lists about 89,000 distinct CDR3 sequences, under 8% seen once, with 1.1% in the top ten. Trimming removed 3 bases at V and 8 bases at J, with 22 bases between. CDR3 length: 16 amino acids. CDR1 LNHDA and CDR2 SQIVND come from the germline V gene (reference sequence). This clonotype was seen ten or more times. Sample: CD45RA+ CD4+ T cells from PBMCs, pooled from several time points, taken from a donor given antiretroviral therapy, either interrupted or continuous. The subset was: naive CD4+ CD45RA+ CD45RO- T cells. The TCR was taken from a pool of human donors with HIV. The rearrangement links TRBV19 to TRBJ1-2; the D is unclear. This chain's CDR3 is CASSIPLSLRPGGYTF. In DNA, the CDR3 is TGTGCCAGTAGTATTCCCCTCTCCCTACGACCAGGAGGCTACACCTTC.